These T cell receptor beta chains were read from a single sample in a study of PD-L1 blockade in urothelial cancer. The method was immunoSEQ multiplex PCR; TCRdb's version includes in-frame clones alone and lacks a portion of them. The sample records around 45,000 clones, about nine tenths being singletons. Sample: PBMCs, taken around atezolizumab (anti-PD-L1) treatment. These TCRs come from an elderly man with urothelial cancer. CDR3s leave out the opening cysteine and the closing phenylalanine or tryptophan. The D gene is left open where the match is weak. Expanded clones get a size class; other rows say once, few or many, or leave the size out.

V	size	D	J	CDR3
TRBV30	-	-	TRBJ1-4	AWSVLGDRGGKLF
TRBV27	once	-	TRBJ1-2	ASRPSTGFYGYT
TRBV6-5	-	-	TRBJ2-6	ASSSGDNSGANVLT
TRBV5-4	-	TRBD2	TRBJ2-7	ASSLSSGTSVGEQY
TRBV27	-	TRBD1	TRBJ2-7	ASSLRTGNSYEQY
TRBV6-6	-	-	TRBJ2-3	ASSQTDTQY
TRBV7-2	-	-	TRBJ2-2	ASGRGRNTGELF
TRBV20-1	-	-	TRBJ2-7	SVSYEQY
TRBV5-8	-	TRBD2	TRBJ2-4	ASSFGSTSGNDIQY
TRBV15	-	-	TRBJ1-4	ATSRDRGQYNEKLF
TRBV5-1	-	TRBD2	TRBJ2-3	ASSLGGVRADTQY
TRBV5-1	-	-	TRBJ2-3	ASSAGQSTDTQY
TRBV18	-	-	TRBJ1-5	ASSPYRAQPQH
TRBV27	-	TRBD1	TRBJ2-3	ASSLQGAQDTQY
TRBV5-5	-	-	TRBJ2-7	ASRIMLAASYEQY
TRBV6-5	-	-	TRBJ1-2	ASSSTQGLANYGYT
TRBV30	-	-	TRBJ2-5	AWSAGFLRETQY
TRBV10-2	-	-	TRBJ2-1	ASSWSRGSYNEQF
TRBV30	-	TRBD1	TRBJ2-7	AWSGQGYEQY
TRBV6-5	few	-	TRBJ2-7	ASSYGRGISYEQY
TRBV11-2	-	TRBD1	TRBJ2-7	ASSLGGQAHEQY
TRBV6-1	-	TRBD1	TRBJ2-4	ASSARDRVSNIQY
TRBV7-2	-	TRBD1	TRBJ2-7	ASSSLPGQGYEQY
TRBV5-1	-	-	TRBJ1-1	ASSLGHLNTEAF
TRBV7-2	-	TRBD2	TRBJ2-3	ASSLSGTVGDTQY
TRBV29-1	-	-	TRBJ2-5	SVVGDLETQY
TRBV28	-	-	TRBJ2-4	ASSLDSGTIQY
TRBV2	-	TRBD1	TRBJ2-7	ASSGGQVAYEQY
TRBV5-6	-	TRBD2	TRBJ2-1	ASSLGTSPFIYNEQF
TRBV5-4	-	-	TRBJ2-3	ASSLRQVGDTQY
TRBV4-1	-	-	TRBJ2-5	ASSQDALDSQETQY
TRBV28	-	-	TRBJ2-1	ASSFRAYNEQF
TRBV7-9	-	-	TRBJ2-3	ASSLENSPTDTQY
TRBV5-8	-	TRBD1	TRBJ2-2	ASSLRQGDYTGELF
TRBV11-3	-	TRBD2	TRBJ2-1	ASSAGLASYNEQF
TRBV6-5	-	TRBD1	TRBJ2-1	ASSYGQARKEQF
TRBV11-1	-	TRBD1	TRBJ2-7	ASSLQQGASNEQY
TRBV15	-	-	TRBJ1-3	ATSRDRRELSGNTIY
TRBV6-5	once	TRBD1	TRBJ1-2	ASSYRQGGSYGYT
TRBV5-1	-	TRBD1	TRBJ1-2	ASSGGQGANYGYT
TRBV4-1	-	TRBD2	TRBJ2-1	ASSLGTSGRIGNEQF
TRBV15	-	TRBD1	TRBJ1-3	ATSSLPGTGAGNTIY
TRBV7-9	once	-	TRBJ2-1	ASSLVGTNNEQF
TRBV6-6	-	TRBD2	TRBJ2-3	ASSLGLAADTQY
TRBV10-1	once	-	TRBJ2-3	ASSEGAPTDTQY
TRBV30	-	TRBD2	TRBJ2-1	AWSVRTSLNEQF
TRBV18	-	TRBD2	TRBJ2-7	ASSQTSGRLHEQY
TRBV28	-	TRBD2	TRBJ2-7	ASSSSGQTYEQY
TRBV7-6	-	TRBD2	TRBJ2-1	ASSPGLAGVNEQF
TRBV5-1	-	-	TRBJ2-1	ASSPWGETHNEQF
TRBV11-2	-	TRBD1	TRBJ2-4	ASSLEGAQGANIQY
TRBV5-8	once	TRBD1	TRBJ2-7	ASSRRQGAGSEQY
TRBV18	-	-	TRBJ2-6	ASSRQGSPSGANVLT